These 30 T cell receptor beta chains were all obtained from the same sample, sequenced in a study of cytomegalovirus exposure and HLA in healthy donors. The PCR used 60 Vbeta and 13 Jbeta primers. The method was immunoSEQ multiplex PCR; TCRdb's version includes in-frame clones alone and lacks a portion of them. The table shows over 95,000 clones, with 65% to 80% occurring only once. The sequencing sample was made of PBMCs. The receptors stem from a female donor in good health and CMV-seronegative.

In DNA, the CDR3 is TGTGCCTGGAGTCTTTCAGGGGGTGGCTACACCTTC. Residues: CAWSLSGGGYTF. This chain connects TRBV30 to TRBJ1-2; 7 nucleotides match TRBD1. CDR1 GTSNPN and CDR2 SVGIG come from the germline V gene (reference sequence). This CDR3 has 12 amino acids. J lost 7 bases, V lost 2 bases, and 4 bases had no gene match.

The chain couples TRBV6-4 to TRBJ2-6; 8 positions agree with TRBD1. The germline CDR1 and CDR2 sequences are MRHNA and SNTAGT. The junction had 9 bases not matched to a gene; V was cut back by 8 bases and J by 0 bases. This CDR3 region has 17 residues. CDR3 region: CASGLGQGHSGANVLTF. The CDR3 DNA reads as TGTGCCAGCGGCCTCGGACAGGGCCACTCTGGGGCCAACGTCCTGACTTTC.

This sequence joins TRBV6-6 and TRBJ2-7, with 11 positions matching TRBD1. V shed 8 bases and J 5 bases; nucleotides not matched to a gene: 5. This CDR3 is built from 13 residues. In germline, CDR1 is MNHNY, CDR2 SVGAGI (reference sequence). CDR3 region: CASRDRGINEQYF. The CDR3 DNA is TGTGCCAGCCGGGACAGGGGGATAAACGAGCAGTACTTC.

V is TRBV28 and J is TRBJ2-7, with D perhaps TRBD1 (5 bases). Between the trimmed V and J ends, which lost 6 bases and 6 bases, there was a span of 9 bases. The CDR3 totals 11 residues. Germline-derived CDR1 and CDR2 are MDHEN and SYDVKM. CDR3 in amino acids: CASRGPFEQYF. CDR3 in DNA: TGTGCCAGCAGGGGGCCTTTCGAGCAGTACTTC.

The chain joins TRBV9 to TRBJ2-1, with D perhaps matching TRBD2 (5 bases). CDR1 and CDR2 from the germline V gene are SGDLS and YYNGEE. This CDR3 spans 15 amino acids. The germline V and J ends were trimmed by 3 bases and 0 bases, with 10 bases remaining between them. CDR3 nucleotides: TGTGCCAGCAGCGAGGACTGGAACTCCTACAATGAGCAGTTCTTC. Protein sequence: CASSEDWNSYNEQFF.

Regarding this clone: Other DNA sequences from this sample encode an identical CDR3 as well. The chain is built from TRBV14 and TRBJ1-1; D uncertain. V was clipped by 2 bases and J by 3 bases, with 10 bases between them. Germline V gene sequence: CDR1 SGHDN, CDR2 FVKESK. The CDR3 totals 14 residues. For the CDR3, the DNA is TGTGCCAGCAGCCAACATAACAGACACACTGAAGCTTTCTTT. It codes for CASSQHNRHTEAFF.

This rearrangement joins TRBV6-5 to TRBJ1-5, with D hard to call. This CDR3 has 13 residues. V lost 0 bases and J lost 7, with 7 bases in between. Per the germline V gene, CDR1 is MNHEY and CDR2 is SVGAGI. The CDR3 here is CASSYSGVQPQHF. DNA for the CDR3: TGTGCCAGCAGTTACTCGGGAGTCCAGCCCCAGCATTTT.

The chain couples TRBV4-2 to TRBJ2-2; D is possibly TRBD1 (5 bases). With 1 base removed from V and 0 bases from J, the gap between germline ends came to 12 bases. Germline CDR1 LGHNA, CDR2 YNFKEQ. The CDR3 contains 17 residues. Written as DNA, the CDR3 is TGTGCCAGCAGCCAAGGGGGCCTTATCGCGAACACCGGGGAGCTGTTTTTT. Translation gives CASSQGGLIANTGELFF.

This rearrangement joins TRBV9 to TRBJ2-5, with 9 bases aligning to TRBD1. V dropped 5 bases and J dropped 1; count of bases not matched to a gene: 15. Germline V CDR1 and CDR2: SGDLS, YYNGEE. The CDR3 is 18 amino acids. The CDR3: CASSGAGTGNRRQETQYF. The DNA of the CDR3 is TGTGCCAGCAGTGGAGCCGGGACAGGGAACAGACGCCAAGAGACCCAGTACTTC.

The V call is TRBV25-1, the J call TRBJ1-6; tentatively, D is TRBD1 (6 bases). Per the germline V gene, CDR1 is MGHDK and CDR2 is SYGVNS. This CDR3 comprises 15 residues. Trimming shortened V by 4 bases and J by 9 bases, and 16 bases separated the two germline ends. Written as DNA, the CDR3 is TGTGCCAGCAGTGGTCCCCGGCAGGGGAGTTCACCCCTCCACTTT. Its translation: CASSGPRQGSSPLHF.

The gene calls are TRBV7-8 and TRBJ2-1; the match to TRBD2 covers 10 bases. This CDR3 contains 15 residues. V was clipped by 5 bases and J by 7 bases; unmatched bases: 8. The germline V gene encodes CDR1 SGHVS and CDR2 FQNEAQ. The CDR3 loop is CASSPRPSGGNEQFF. The CDR3 region has the DNA TGTGCCAGCAGCCCAAGACCTAGCGGGGGTAATGAGCAGTTCTTC. Filled out from reference TRBV7-8 and TRBJ2-1, the complete variable domain reads GAGVSQSPRYKVAKRGQDVALRCDPISGHVSLFWYQQALGQGPEFLTYFQNEAQLDKSGLPSDRFFAERPEGSVSTLKIQRTQQEDSAVYLCASSPRPSGGNEQFFGPGTRLTVL.

J is TRBJ1-2 and V is TRBV27; D call uncertain. Germline CDR1 and CDR2: MNHEY and SMNVEV (reference sequence). This CDR3 region has 12 residues. The V end was cut by 3 bases, the J end by 4 bases, with 6 bases between. CDR3 sequence: CASSFRGYGYTF. The DNA of the CDR3 is TGTGCCAGCAGTTTTCGGGGCTATGGCTACACCTTC.

In its sample, this clone was seen a few times. The chain links TRBV19 to TRBJ1-4; D is undetermined. The germline V and J ends were trimmed by 3 bases and 0 bases, with 11 bases remaining between them. Germline V gene sequence: CDR1 LNHDA, CDR2 SQIVND (reference sequence). The CDR3 consists of 16 residues. The CDR3 sequence is CASSIGGSATNEKLFF. The CDR3 nucleotides read TGTGCCAGTAGTATCGGAGGGTCCGCAACTAATGAAAAACTGTTTTTT.

The V call is TRBV27, the J call TRBJ1-1; tentative D call: TRBD1 (5 bases). V was trimmed by 3 bases and J by 1 base, leaving 18 bases between them. The CDR3 is made up of 17 amino acids. The germline V gene has CDR1 MNHEY and CDR2 SMNVEV (reference sequence). CDR3 region: CASSFFLPGLTNTEAFF. CDR3 bases: TGTGCCAGCAGTTTTTTCTTACCGGGACTGACGAACACTGAAGCTTTCTTT.

This clone was seen more than once but under ten times. The chain combines TRBV9 with TRBJ1-6; 8 nucleotides line up with TRBD1. This CDR3 is 15 amino acids long. J was trimmed by 10 bases and V by 0 bases; bases with no gene match: 6. In germline, CDR1 is SGDLS, CDR2 YYNGEE. CDR3 loop: CASSVATGQGSPLHF. Written as DNA, the CDR3 is TGTGCCAGCAGCGTAGCTACAGGACAGGGCTCACCCCTCCACTTT.

This clone was seen just once. The chain has TRBV7-6 and TRBJ2-5; D may be TRBD2 (5 bases). CDR3 length equals 15 residues. Trimming removed 1 base at V and 7 bases at J, with 16 bases between. The V gene's germline CDR1 is SGHVS and CDR2 FNYEAQ. Here the CDR3 DNA reads TGTGCCAGCAGCTTAGATTGGATTTATGCGGGGACCCAGTACTTC. Encoded protein: CASSLDWIYAGTQYF.

The chain is built from TRBV5-5 and TRBJ2-3, with 12 bases identical to TRBD2. The CDR3 sequence is 16 residues long. Germline V gene data show CDR1 as SGHKS and CDR2 as YYEKEE (reference sequence). The ends lost 2 bases at V and 0 bases at J; junction bases unmatched: 1. CDR3 in DNA: TGTGCCAGCAGCTTTCTAGCGGGGGGGAGCACAGATACGCAGTATTTT. Its translation: CASSFLAGGSTDTQYF.

The V and J genes are TRBV5-8 and TRBJ1-4, with unresolved D. This CDR3 contains 16 residues. Germline CDR1 reads SGHTS; CDR2 reads YDEGEE. V shed 4 bases and J shed 11 bases, with 24 bases lying between them. The CDR3 DNA sequence: TGTGCCAGCAGCCTTGAGGGTCAGGTGGCAATAAAGAAACTGTTTTTT. This encodes CASSLEGQVAIKKLFF. The variable domain in full, completed from reference TRBV5-8 and TRBJ1-4, reads EAGVTQSPTHLIKTRGQQATLRCSPISGHTSVYWYQQALGLGLQFLLWYDEGEERNRGNFPPRFSGRQFPNYSSELNVNALELEDSALYLCASSLEGQVAIKKLFFGSGTQLSVL.

The chain recombines TRBV7-9 with TRBJ2-1, with D perhaps TRBD2 (5 bases). The CDR3 extends over 15 amino acids. V lost 1 base and J lost 3, with 10 bases in between. From germline, CDR1 is SEHNR and CDR2 FQNEAQ (reference sequence). CDR3 DNA: TGTGCCAGCAGCTTAGTGGGAGAGGGCTACAATGAGCAGTTCTTC. Its protein is CASSLVGEGYNEQFF.

This chain uses TRBV14 with TRBJ1-6, with D possibly being TRBD1 (6 bases). V lost 4 bases and J 9 bases, leaving 16 bases between the germline ends. From germline, CDR1 is SGHDN and CDR2 FVKESK. The length of the CDR3 is 15 residues. The CDR3 DNA reads as TGTGCCAGCAGCCGAGACAGGATAATCTCTTCACCCCTCCACTTT. It encodes CASSRDRIISSPLHF. Looking up the rest from reference TRBV14 and TRBJ1-6 gives the full variable domain: EAGVTQFPSHSVIEKGQTVTLRCDPISGHDNLYWYRRVMGKEIKFLLHFVKESKQDESGMPNNRFLAERTGGTYSTLKVQPAELEDSGVYFCASSRDRIISSPLHFGNGTRLTVT.

The chain has TRBV30 and TRBJ1-4, with no clear D. CDR1 and CDR2 (germline): GTSNPN, SVGIG (reference sequence). Trimming shortened V by 4 bases and J by 0 bases, and 9 bases separated the two germline ends. This CDR3 comprises 14 residues. This CDR3 is CAWTQSATNEKLFF. CDR3 nucleotides: TGTGCCTGGACCCAGTCTGCAACTAATGAAAAACTGTTTTTT.

This clone was observed a handful of times. The gene calls are TRBV30 and TRBJ2-3; tentatively, D is TRBD1 or TRBD2 (5 bases each). This CDR3 contains 14 residues. Germline assignment: CDR1 GTSNPN and CDR2 SVGIG (reference sequence). The CDR3: CAWGRGEPTDTQYF. The CDR3 DNA reads as TGTGCGTGGGGACGGGGAGAGCCCACAGATACGCAGTATTTT.

CDR3 residues: CASSSPGTGVKSGANVLTF. The CDR3, as DNA: TGTGCCAGCAGCTCGCCCGGGACAGGGGTTAAATCTGGGGCCAACGTCCTGACTTTC. The chain recombines TRBV5-4 with TRBJ2-6; TRBD1 matches at 10 bases. The CDR3 spans 19 residues. With 3 bases clipped from V and 1 base from J, the junction kept 10 bases outside the gene matches. Looked up from germline, CDR1 is SGHNT and CDR2 is YYREEE (reference sequence).

This chain links TRBV18 with TRBJ1-1; possibly TRBD1 for D (6 bases). Deletions cut 3 bases from V and 0 bases from J, with 14 bases between. The germline CDR1 and CDR2 sequences are KGHSH and LQKENI. The length of the CDR3 is 16 residues. This chain's CDR3 is CASSPRDINLNTEAFF. CDR3 nucleotides: TGTGCCAGCTCACCTCGGGACATCAACTTGAACACTGAAGCTTTCTTT.

The chain couples TRBV7-3 to TRBJ2-5; 9 nucleotides line up with TRBD2. Germline V CDR1 and CDR2: SGHTA, FQGTGA. This CDR3 has 13 residues. The J segment lost 5 bases and the V segment lost 8 bases, leaving 6 bases of the junction unmatched. The CDR3 nucleotides are TGTGCCAGCTCGCGGGGGGGCGAGGAGACCCAGTACTTC. Protein sequence: CASSRGGEETQYF. Together with reference TRBV7-3 and TRBJ2-5, the CDR3 gives the full variable domain: GAGVSQTPSNKVTEKGKYVELRCDPISGHTALYWYRQSLGQGPEFLIYFQGTGAADDSGLPNDRFFAVRPEGSVSTLKIQRTERGDSAVYLCASSRGGEETQYFGPGTRLLVL.

This chain connects TRBV9 to TRBJ2-5; 12 bases map to TRBD2. Unmatched junction bases numbered 7, after V lost 5 bases and J lost 5 bases. The CDR3 has 15 amino acids. Looked up from germline, CDR1 is SGDLS and CDR2 is YYNGEE. CDR3 nucleotide sequence: TGTGCCAGCAGTCTTACTAGCGGGGGGTCGGAGACCCAGTACTTC. Translated, it gives CASSLTSGGSETQYF.

The chain is built from TRBV15 and TRBJ2-7; 10 positions match TRBD2. This CDR3 contains 15 residues. The V and J ends lost 2 bases and 5 bases, in that order; junction bases with no gene match: 6. CDR1 and CDR2 (germline): LNHNV, YYDKDF (reference sequence). The CDR3: CATSRTLAGVDEQYF. The CDR3 DNA is TGTGCCACCAGCAGAACCCTAGCGGGGGTCGACGAGCAGTACTTC.

The chain carries TRBV7-9 and TRBJ1-1; unclear D gene. CDR3 length equals 14 residues. Germline V gives CDR1 SEHNR, CDR2 FQNEAQ (reference sequence). Trimming shortened V by 2 bases and J by 6 bases, and 13 bases separated the two germline ends. The DNA of the CDR3 is TGTGCCAGCAGCTTAAGAAGCGCAGTCTCTGAAGCTTTCTTT. It codes for CASSLRSAVSEAFF. The complete variable domain, with remaining parts taken from reference TRBV7-9 and TRBJ1-1, reads DTGVSQNPRHKITKRGQNVTFRCDPISEHNRLYWYRQTLGQGPEFLTYFQNEAQLEKSRLLSDRFSAERPKGSFSTLEIQRTEQGDSAMYLCASSLRSAVSEAFFGQGTRLTVV.

This rearrangement joins TRBV7-2 to TRBJ1-2; 9 bases match TRBD1. Looked up from germline, CDR1 is SGHTA and CDR2 is FQGNSA. The ends lost 3 bases at V and 4 bases at J; junction bases unmatched: 3. The CDR3 is 14 residues long. The CDR3 sequence: CASSLGTGRYGYTF. The CDR3 nucleotides are TGTGCCAGCAGCTTGGGGACAGGGCGCTATGGCTACACCTTC. The complete variable domain, with remaining parts taken from reference TRBV7-2 and TRBJ1-2, reads GAGVSQSPSNKVTEKGKDVELRCDPISGHTALYWYRQSLGQGLEFLIYFQGNSAPDKSGLPSDRFSAERTGGSVSTLTIQRTQQEDSAVYLCASSLGTGRYGYTFGSGTRLTVV.

The V call is TRBV4-1, the J call TRBJ2-1; 11 nucleotides line up with TRBD1. Germline V gene sequence: CDR1 MGHRA, CDR2 YSYEKL. The CDR3 has 16 amino acids. The V and J ends lost 3 bases and 6 bases, in that order; junction bases with no gene match: 7. The CDR3 DNA reads as TGCGCCAGCAGCCACATCGGTGGGACAGGGGGCAATGAGCAGTTCTTC. Translating gives CASSHIGGTGGNEQFF.